This is a list of T cell receptor beta chains from one sample in a study of CD8 T cells in ankylosing spondylitis. TCRdb fed the 5' RACE reads into MiXCR, producing one record per CDR3 protein. The sample contains 100,000 to 150,000 distinct CDR3 sequences, about a tenth of which appear only once. Sample: blood, either unsorted or a sorted T cell fraction (not recorded which). The receptor source for this set is a male donor with ankylosing spondylitis or in good health (not recorded which). CDR3s include the opening cysteine and the closing phenylalanine or tryptophan. The order of the fields is V gene, clone size, J gene, D gene, CDR3 protein, CDR3 DNA. The D gene is left open where the match is weak. The listing skips clone size in some rows; elsewhere it reads once, few, many or a size class.

TRBV11-3	many	TRBJ2-3	TRBD2	CASRGAGVSDTQYF	TGTGCCAGCAGAGGAGCGGGAGTTTCAGATACGCAGTATTTT
TRBV30	few	TRBJ2-7	TRBD1	CAWSKAGTGLSYEQYF	TGTGCCTGGAGTAAAGCTGGGACAGGACTCTCCTACGAGCAGTACTTC
TRBV27	few	TRBJ1-2	-	CASSTGSGGYTF	TGTGCCAGCAGTACAGGCTCAGGTGGCTACACCTTC
TRBV6-1	many	TRBJ2-3	TRBD1	CASSEMWTGSDTQYF	TGTGCCAGCAGTGAAATGTGGACAGGATCAGATACGCAGTATTTT
TRBV7-9	-	TRBJ2-7	TRBD1	CASSLGTGGEQYF	TGTGCCAGCAGCTTAGGGACAGGGGGCGAGCAGTACTTC
TRBV29-1	many	TRBJ1-2	-	CSVDSRYGYTF	TGCAGCGTTGACTCCCGCTATGGCTACACCTTC
TRBV7-3	-	TRBJ2-6	-	CASSPFSSGANVLTF	TGTGCCAGCAGCCCCTTTAGCTCTGGGGCCAACGTCCTGACTTTC
TRBV7-2	few	TRBJ2-7	TRBD2	CASSSTSGRTGEQYF	TGTGCCAGCAGCTCGACTAGCGGGAGAACGGGCGAGCAGTACTTC
TRBV5-1	many	TRBJ2-7	-	CASSLNDREDEQYF	TGCGCCAGCAGCCTGAACGACAGGGAGGACGAGCAGTACTTC
TRBV30	many	TRBJ1-2	-	CAWRVQGSGYGYTF	TGTGCCTGGAGGGTTCAGGGTAGCGGCTATGGCTACACCTTC
TRBV5-1	many	TRBJ2-1	TRBD2	CASSLAGTSANEQFF	TGCGCCAGCAGCTTAGCCGGGACTAGCGCCAATGAGCAGTTCTTC
TRBV29-1	many	TRBJ1-1	-	CSVHGQISNTEAFF	TGCAGCGTCCATGGGCAGATCTCGAACACTGAAGCTTTCTTT
TRBV12-3/TRBV12-4	many	TRBJ2-7	-	CASSFQGTYEQYF	TGTGCCAGCAGTTTCCAGGGGACCTACGAGCAGTACTTC
TRBV29-1	many	TRBJ1-1	TRBD1	CSVDTQGGRTEAFF	TGCAGCGTTGATACACAGGGGGGACGGACTGAAGCTTTCTTT
TRBV7-9	few	TRBJ2-1	TRBD2	CASSFRQREGLHEQFF	TGTGCCAGCAGCTTCAGGCAACGGGAGGGCCTTCATGAGCAGTTCTTC
TRBV29-1	many	TRBJ1-2	-	CSVEPPGDLYGYTF	TGCAGCGTGGAGCCCCCGGGAGATCTCTATGGCTACACCTTC
TRBV12-3/TRBV12-4	few	TRBJ2-5	-	CASSNRVETQYF	TGTGCCAGCAGCAACAGGGTGGAGACCCAGTACTTC
TRBV4-2	many	TRBJ2-1	TRBD2	CASSQNLAGGREQFF	TGTGCCAGCAGCCAAAATTTAGCGGGAGGTCGAGAGCAGTTCTTC
TRBV9	many	TRBJ2-3	TRBD2	CASSVDRTSGRGTQYF	TGTGCCAGCAGCGTCGATCGGACTAGCGGGAGAGGGACGCAGTATTTT
TRBV7-8	many	TRBJ2-2	-	CASSFQLGVGELFF	TGTGCCAGCAGCTTCCAGCTCGGAGTCGGGGAGCTGTTTTTT
TRBV5-4	few	TRBJ2-5	-	CASSLGGGMETQYF	TGTGCCAGCAGCTTGGGGGGGGGCATGGAGACCCAGTACTTC
TRBV5-1	many	TRBJ2-5	-	CASSMRQETQYF	TGCGCCAGCAGCATGCGACAAGAGACCCAGTACTTC
TRBV5-1	many	TRBJ2-1	TRBD2	CASSLVSGRVEQFF	TGCGCCAGCAGCTTGGTTAGCGGGAGAGTTGAGCAGTTCTTC
TRBV12-3/TRBV12-4	many	TRBJ1-2	-	CASSLRIGQDLNYGYTF	TGTGCCAGCAGTCTCCGTATTGGGCAGGACCTTAACTATGGCTACACCTTC
TRBV28	many	TRBJ2-7	TRBD1	CASISGTGVYEQYF	TGTGCCAGCATCTCTGGGACAGGGGTCTACGAGCAGTACTTC
TRBV20-1	many	TRBJ1-6	-	CSARDRLGAGSPLHF	TGCAGTGCTAGAGATCGTCTGGGGGCGGGCTCACCCCTCCACTTT
TRBV6-5	many	TRBJ2-2	-	CASSRNTGELFF	TGTGCCAGCAGCCGGAACACCGGGGAGCTGTTTTTT
TRBV20-1	many	TRBJ1-2	-	CSASRDNYGYTF	TGCAGTGCTAGTCGAGACAACTATGGCTACACCTTC
TRBV12-3/TRBV12-4	many	TRBJ2-6	-	CASSLWSIGANVLTF	TGTGCCAGCAGTTTATGGTCCATAGGGGCCAACGTCCTGACTTTC
TRBV12-3/TRBV12-4	many	TRBJ2-3	-	CASSPSGLSWGTDTQYF	TGTGCCAGCAGCCCGTCGGGCTTAAGCTGGGGCACAGATACGCAGTATTTT
TRBV29-1	many	TRBJ1-5	-	CSVGAPQGNQPQHF	TGCAGCGTCGGGGCGCCGCAGGGCAATCAGCCCCAGCATTTT
TRBV7-8	many	TRBJ2-3	TRBD2	CASRRLAVGTDTQYF	TGTGCCAGCAGACGGCTAGCGGTAGGCACAGATACGCAGTATTTT
TRBV29-1	many	TRBJ2-7	TRBD1	CSAGTGSSYEQYF	TGCAGCGCTGGGACAGGGAGCTCCTACGAGCAGTACTTC
TRBV20-1	many	TRBJ2-5	-	CSARFPSKQETQYF	TGCAGTGCTAGATTCCCCTCTAAGCAAGAGACCCAGTACTTC
TRBV20-1	many	TRBJ1-4	TRBD1	CSVPDRTNEKLFF	TGCAGTGTCCCGGACAGGACTAATGAAAAACTGTTTTTT
TRBV7-8	many	TRBJ2-7	TRBD2	CASSFGLAGSYEQYF	TGTGCCAGCAGCTTTGGGCTAGCGGGATCCTACGAGCAGTACTTC
TRBV5-6	many	TRBJ2-7	-	CASSPNGGPSYEQYF	TGTGCCAGCAGCCCGAATGGGGGGCCAAGCTACGAGCAGTACTTC
TRBV6-2/TRBV6-3	many	TRBJ1-1	-	CASSPWTENTEAFF	TGTGCCAGCAGTCCATGGACAGAGAACACTGAAGCTTTCTTT
TRBV27	few	TRBJ2-7	-	CASSLQRSYEQYF	TGTGCCAGCAGTTTACAGCGGAGCTACGAGCAGTACTTC
TRBV6-2/TRBV6-3	few	TRBJ2-5	TRBD1	CASSSLLRTGVRVETQYF	TGTGCCAGCAGTTCGCTACTCCGGACAGGCGTGAGGGTGGAGACCCAGTACTTC
TRBV5-1	many	TRBJ1-1	TRBD1	CASSLAYRGLATEAFF	TGCGCCAGCAGCTTGGCCTACAGGGGGCTGGCCACTGAAGCTTTCTTT
TRBV5-1	many	TRBJ2-1	TRBD2	CASSYGQGLAGWNEQFF	TGCGCCAGCAGCTACGGACAGGGACTAGCGGGATGGAATGAGCAGTTCTTC